This passage covers 18 T cell receptor beta chains from one sample sequenced in a study of T-cell memory formation after mild COVID-19 listed by TCRdb under 2021. The receptor library was made with 5' RACE. The sample was run on an Illumina NovaSeq 6000. TCRdb trimmed the raw reads at Q25, called clones with MiXCR and kept productive beta chains. When rows share a CDR3 protein, they turn into one entry using the most common DNA and genes. This sample lists 100,000 to 140,000 distinct CDR3 sequences; approximately 15% were detected once. Together, the top ten hold approximately 43% of the sample. Material for sequencing was PBMCs or a T cell subset sorted from them (not recorded which). These receptors all come from a man in his late teens or twenties who had mild COVID-19 (a few samples of this study predate the infection). The sample titles of this study are shuffled in the database, so cell type and time point are left out; the donor was told from shared clones.

In this sample, this clonotype turned up a few times. V usage is TRBV7-9 and J usage is TRBJ1-1; D might be TRBD1 (5 bases). This CDR3 is 13 amino acids long. Trimming left V 6 bases short and J 6 bases short, with 14 bases between. Germline V gives CDR1 SEHNR, CDR2 FQNEAQ (reference sequence). The CDR3 nucleotides are TGTGCCAGCAGAAGAGGGGCTGCGCCTGAAGCTTTCTTT. This encodes CASRRGAAPEAFF.

The CDR3 nucleotides are TGTGCCAGCAGCTTAGGCTCCAGGGCGGACACTGAAGCTTTCTTT. Encoded protein: CASSLGSRADTEAFF. V usage is TRBV7-9 and J usage is TRBJ1-1; D is perhaps TRBD1 (5 bases). This CDR3 has 15 amino acids. Looked up from germline, CDR1 is SEHNR and CDR2 is FQNEAQ (reference sequence). Trimming pared 1 base from V and 3 bases from J, leaving 12 bases between.

The gene calls are TRBV4-1 and TRBJ2-7, with 7 bases that match TRBD2. This CDR3 has 16 amino acids. The germline gives CDR1 MGHRA, CDR2 YSYEKL. V shed 0 bases, J shed 5 bases, and the junction held 10 bases outside the gene matches. Here the CDR3 reads CASSQEGGGYGDEQYF. The CDR3 DNA reads TGCGCCAGCAGCCAAGAAGGCGGGGGATATGGCGACGAGCAGTACTTC.

By frequency in the sample, this clonotype is medium-sized. The rearrangement uses TRBV7-2 and TRBJ2-5; 12 bases are shared with TRBD2. The CDR3 is made up of 15 amino acids. Germline CDR1 is SGHTA and CDR2 is FQGNSA. V lost 5 bases and J lost 4; bases outside the gene matches: 5. The CDR3 loop reads CASSGKGLAGETQYF. The CDR3 nucleotides read TGTGCCAGCAGCGGGAAGGGACTAGCGGGAGAGACCCAGTACTTC.

This clonotype came up a few times. J is TRBJ2-1 and V is TRBV7-2; D is uncertain. Germline V gene data show CDR1 as SGHTA and CDR2 as FQGNSA. The CDR3 loop spans 12 amino acids. V shed 3 bases and J shed 5 bases, with 5 bases lying between them. CDR3 DNA sequence: TGTGCCAGCAGCTTTTGGCACAATGAGCAGTTCTTC. This translates into CASSFWHNEQFF.

This clonotype was seen at least ten times. The J gene is TRBJ1-1, the V gene TRBV7-9; D remains unclear. V was clipped by 2 bases and J by 5 bases, with 0 bases between them. The germline V gene has CDR1 SEHNR and CDR2 FQNEAQ (reference sequence). This CDR3 comprises 10 residues. The CDR3 region has the DNA TGTGCCAGCAGCTTAACTGAAGCTTTCTTT. It encodes CASSLTEAFF.

In this sample, this clonotype turned up a few times. The chain combines TRBV20-1 with TRBJ1-5; perhaps TRBD1 as D (5 bases). V gave up 6 bases and J gave up 4 bases, with 13 bases separating them. This CDR3 has 13 amino acids. CDR1 and CDR2 (germline): DFQATT, SNEGSKA (reference sequence). For the CDR3, the DNA is TGCAGTGCCCGGGACCGAGAAAATCAGCCCCAGCATTTT. This sequence encodes CSARDRENQPQHF.

This chain connects TRBV10-3 to TRBJ2-7; 10 nucleotides agree with TRBD1. Trimming removed 7 bases from V and 6 bases from J; junction bases left unmatched: 12. The CDR3 has 15 residues. CDR1 ENHRY and CDR2 SYGVKD come from the germline V gene. In DNA form, the CDR3 reads TGTGCCATCACCTTCATCCGGGACAGGGGTGGCGAGCAGTACGTC. Its translation: CAITFIRDRGGEQYV.

This clonotype turned up a few times. This chain connects TRBV2 to TRBJ2-3; 11 nucleotides match TRBD2. The CDR3 is made up of 19 amino acids. The germline V gene encodes CDR1 SNHLY and CDR2 FYNNEI. J gave up 1 base and V 1 base, and 10 bases lay outside the gene matches. This CDR3 reads CASSEVGSSGGARTDTQYF. The CDR3 DNA follows: TGTGCCAGCAGTGAAGTGGGTAGTAGCGGGGGGGCGCGCACAGATACGCAGTATTTT.

This clonotype was seen only a few times. The rearrangement links TRBV12-3 or TRBV12-4 to TRBJ1-5; 7 bases line up with TRBD1. V lost 6 bases to trimming and J lost 1 base; unmatched junction nucleotides: 3. CDR3 length: 14 residues. The CDR3 sequence is CASSTDRSNQPQHF. CDR3 coding DNA: TGTGCCAGCAGCACGGACAGGAGCAATCAGCCCCAGCATTTT.

In its sample, this clonotype was seen a few times. The chain links TRBV7-8 to TRBJ2-7, with 9 positions matching TRBD1. CDR3 length equals 14 residues. Trimming cost V 5 bases and J 4 bases; bases outside gene matches: 6. Looked up from germline, CDR1 is SGHVS and CDR2 is FQNEAQ. Here the CDR3 reads CASSAGTGYYEQYF. The DNA for the CDR3 is TGTGCCAGCAGCGCCGGGACAGGGTATTACGAGCAGTACTTC.

This clonotype appeared many times. The chain joins TRBV5-6 to TRBJ2-5; TRBD2 matches 7 bases. In germline, CDR1 is SGHDT, CDR2 YYEEEE. After removal of 4 bases from V and 4 bases from J, the junction contained 16 bases not matched to a gene. The CDR3 has 17 amino acids. CDR3 DNA: TGTGCCAGCAGCCGAAATTTGGCAGCGGGGCTTCGAGAGACCCAGTACTTC. Its protein product is CASSRNLAAGLRETQYF.

The CDR3 is CASSFGGLSTDTQYF. In DNA form, the CDR3 reads TGTGCCAGCAGTTTCGGGGGCCTCAGCACAGATACGCAGTATTTT. The rearrangement links TRBV12-3 or TRBV12-4 to TRBJ2-3, with D perhaps TRBD1 or TRBD2 (6 bases each). Trimming removed 3 bases at V and 0 bases at J, with 10 bases between. The length of the CDR3 is 15 residues.

V usage is TRBV7-9 and J usage is TRBJ1-2; D might be TRBD1 (6 bases). Germline loops: CDR1 SEHNR, CDR2 FQNEAQ (reference sequence). V was clipped by 7 bases and J by 3 bases, with 18 bases between them. This CDR3 contains 15 residues. The CDR3 protein is CASTQGGPLYYGYTF. Here the CDR3 DNA reads TGTGCCAGCACACAAGGGGGACCCCTTTACTATGGCTACACCTTC. The variable domain in full, with the rest retrieved from reference TRBV7-9 and TRBJ1-2, is DTGVSQNPRHKITKRGQNVTFRCDPISEHNRLYWYRQTLGQGPEFLTYFQNEAQLEKSRLLSDRFSAERPKGSFSTLEIQRTEQGDSAMYLCASTQGGPLYYGYTFGSGTRLTVV.

This clonotype appeared a few times. The rearrangement joins TRBV12-3 or TRBV12-4 to TRBJ2-3, with 7 bases matching TRBD2. The CDR3 is 16 amino acids. The V gene end was trimmed by 4 bases and the J gene end by 0 bases; junction bases not matched to a gene: 7. CDR3 loop: CASSSVRGESTDTQYF. In DNA form, the CDR3 reads TGTGCCAGCAGTTCGGTCCGGGGGGAGAGCACAGATACGCAGTATTTT.

The rearrangement uses TRBV7-2 and TRBJ2-5; 9 bases are shared with TRBD2. Germline V CDR1 and CDR2: SGHTA, FQGNSA. The CDR3 extends over 14 amino acids. Losses at the gene ends were 7 bases for V and 3 bases for J; bases not matched to a gene: 6. The CDR3 DNA reads as TGTGCCAGCAACTCGCCTAGCGGGGAAGAGACCCAGTACTTC. Translating it yields CASNSPSGEETQYF.

The chain combines TRBV12-3 or TRBV12-4 with TRBJ1-1; D is perhaps TRBD1 (5 bases). The CDR3 sequence is 15 residues long. The V gene lost 0 bases and the J gene lost 4 bases, with 12 bases spanning the gap. CDR3 DNA: TGTGCCAGCAGTTTAGCGCCAGGGTCGGCCACTGAAGCTTTCTTT. It encodes CASSLAPGSATEAFF.

This clonotype was detected only a few times. This rearrangement joins TRBV3-1 to TRBJ2-7; D remains ambiguous. Germline V gives CDR1 LGHDT, CDR2 YNNKEL (reference sequence). The CDR3 contains 12 residues. The ends were cut back, 0 bases at V and 4 bases at J, with 4 bases in the middle. DNA for the CDR3: TGTGCCAGCAGCCAAGATCGGTACGAGCAGTACTTC. Translating it yields CASSQDRYEQYF.